Below, 14 T cell receptor beta chains from the same sample are listed, as sequenced in a study of blood T cell repertoires in COVID-19. Produced via immunoSEQ multiplex PCR; TCRdb's table is partial and in-frame only. The sample contains under 200,000 clones, roughly 84% of which appear only once. The sequencing input was peripheral blood. The receptors originated from a woman in her seventies with COVID-19, enrolled during active disease.

CDR3 nucleotide sequence: TGTGCCAGTAGTAAACCGACTACTGTCGACACCGGGGAGCTGTTTTTT. Translation: CASSKPTTVDTGELFF. This chain connects TRBV19 to TRBJ2-2; the D gene is possibly TRBD2 (5 bases). The V end was cut by 4 bases, the J end by 3 bases, with 15 bases between. Germline V gene lookup returns CDR1 LNHDA and CDR2 SQIVND (reference sequence). The CDR3 is made up of 16 amino acids.

The chain has TRBV28 and TRBJ2-2; maybe TRBD1 (6 bases). The CDR3 covers 14 residues. With 2 bases removed from V and 5 bases from J, the gap between germline ends came to 9 bases. CDR1 is MDHEN, CDR2 SYDVKM, per germline. The CDR3 DNA reads as TGTGCCAGCAGTTTAAGAACAGGGACCGGGGAGCTGTTTTTT. This encodes CASSLRTGTGELFF. The variable domain in full, with the rest retrieved from reference TRBV28 and TRBJ2-2, is DVKVTQSSRYLVKRTGEKVFLECVQDMDHENMFWYRQDPGLGLRLIYFSYDVKMKEKGDIPEGYSVSREKKERFSLILESASTNQTSMYLCASSLRTGTGELFFGEGSRLTVL.

The V call is TRBV5-1, the J call TRBJ2-5; 12 bases line up with TRBD2. Germline CDR1 is SGHRS and CDR2 is YFSETQ. The CDR3 extends over 19 amino acids. The V segment lost 4 bases and the J segment 2 bases; nucleotides outside the gene matches: 15. CDR3 in amino acids: CASSRMWGGLAGLQETQYF. CDR3 sequence (DNA): TGCGCCAGCAGCCGGATGTGGGGCGGACTAGCGGGGTTACAAGAGACCCAGTACTTC. The whole variable domain, remainder taken from reference TRBV5-1 and TRBJ2-5, is KAGVTQTPRYLIKTRGQQVTLSCSPISGHRSVSWYQQTPGQGLQFLFEYFSETQRNKGNFPGRFSGRQFSNSRSEMNVSTLELGDSALYLCASSRMWGGLAGLQETQYFGPGTRLLVL.

CDR3 loop: CASSFPRANTEAFF. For the CDR3, the DNA is TGTGCCAGCAGCTTTCCCAGGGCAAACACTGAAGCTTTCTTT. The chain recombines TRBV5-6 with TRBJ1-1; a weak D match, TRBD1 (5 bases). CDR1 and CDR2 from the germline V gene are SGHDT and YYEEEE. This CDR3 contains 14 residues. Trimming stripped 2 bases from V and 2 bases from J, with 10 bases between.

The chain is built from TRBV4-1 and TRBJ2-5, with D tentatively TRBD2 (5 bases). CDR1 is MGHRA and CDR2 is YSYEKL in the germline V gene. V lost 1 base and J 5 bases, leaving 11 bases between the germline ends. The CDR3 covers 14 residues. The CDR3 loop is CASSQVSSLETQYF. CDR3 coding DNA: TGCGCCAGCAGCCAAGTCTCTAGCCTCGAGACCCAGTACTTC.

CDR3 region: CASSAPPGQSRNQPQHF. CDR3 sequence (DNA): TGTGCCAGCAGTGCACCTCCGGGACAGAGCCGCAATCAGCCCCAGCATTTT. The V call is TRBV2, the J call TRBJ1-5; 7 bases fit TRBD1. Trimming cost V 4 bases and J 2 bases; bases outside gene matches: 11. The CDR3 is 17 residues long. Per the germline V gene, CDR1 is SNHLY and CDR2 is FYNNEI.

Remarks on this clone: In the same sample, other DNA sequences code for this CDR3. This sequence joins TRBV30 and TRBJ2-5; 8 positions match TRBD2. With 2 bases clipped from V and 5 bases from J, the junction kept 10 bases outside the gene matches. Germline-derived CDR1 and CDR2 are GTSNPN and SVGIG (reference sequence). The CDR3 spans 15 residues. The CDR3 nucleotides are TGTGCCTGGAGTCGATTAGCGGGATCTACGGAGACCCAGTACTTC. It yields the protein CAWSRLAGSTETQYF.

The chain carries TRBV7-3 and TRBJ2-2, with 9 bases that match TRBD1. This CDR3 is 15 amino acids long. V was pared by 5 bases and J by 4 bases, with 5 bases of the junction left unmatched. CDR1 and CDR2 (germline): SGHTA, FQGTGA. CDR3 in amino acids: CASSRLTGGTGELFF. CDR3 DNA: TGTGCCAGCAGCCGTTTGACAGGGGGCACCGGGGAGCTGTTTTTT. Full variable domain (outside the CDR3, taken from reference TRBV7-3 and TRBJ2-2): GAGVSQTPSNKVTEKGKYVELRCDPISGHTALYWYRQSLGQGPEFLIYFQGTGAADDSGLPNDRFFAVRPEGSVSTLKIQRTERGDSAVYLCASSRLTGGTGELFFGEGSRLTVL.

The gene calls are TRBV6-5 and TRBJ2-7; no clear D gene. Trimming pared 7 bases from V and 2 bases from J, leaving 9 bases between. CDR3 length: 12 residues. The germline V gene encodes CDR1 MNHEY and CDR2 SVGAGI. The CDR3 sequence is CASIKNAYEQYF. CDR3 in DNA: TGTGCCAGCATCAAAAATGCCTACGAGCAGTACTTC.

This clone was recorded a few times. The chain has TRBV6-2 or TRBV6-3 and TRBJ1-5, with D perhaps matching TRBD1 (5 bases). This CDR3 is 13 amino acids long. The V gene lost 4 bases and the J gene lost 2 bases, with 6 bases spanning the gap. Germline values: CDR1 MNHEY, CDR2 SVGEGT. The CDR3 sequence is CASSLQGNQPQHF. CDR3 DNA sequence: TGTGCCAGCAGTTTACAGGGCAATCAGCCCCAGCATTTT.

V is TRBV28 and J is TRBJ1-2; a possible D gene is TRBD1 (6 bases). The CDR3 loop spans 14 amino acids. V lost 6 bases and J lost 1, with 12 bases in between. Germline loops: CDR1 MDHEN, CDR2 SYDVKM. In DNA form, the CDR3 reads TGTGCCAGCAGATCGACAGGTCTTAACTATGGCTACACCTTC. Translation: CASRSTGLNYGYTF.

The gene calls are TRBV27 and TRBJ1-1, with D tentatively TRBD1 (6 bases). Germline V gene sequence: CDR1 MNHEY, CDR2 SMNVEV (reference sequence). This CDR3 contains 15 residues. The V gene lost 10 bases and the J gene lost 1 base, with 19 bases spanning the gap. The CDR3 protein is CATSVQGSRNTEAFF. CDR3 nucleotide sequence: TGTGCCACCTCCGTACAGGGTAGTAGGAACACTGAAGCTTTCTTT.

The chain combines TRBV5-4 with TRBJ2-2; 7 positions agree with TRBD1. The J segment lost 1 base and the V segment lost 5 bases, leaving 8 bases of the junction unmatched. The CDR3 sequence is 16 residues long. Germline V lookup: CDR1 SGHNT, CDR2 YYREEE (reference sequence). CDR3 loop: CASRPGGSKNTGELFF. CDR3 coding DNA: TGTGCCAGCAGACCAGGGGGATCAAAGAACACCGGGGAGCTGTTTTTT.

The chain joins TRBV27 to TRBJ1-1; 10 nucleotides agree with TRBD1. Germline trimming cut 8 bases from V and 0 bases from J; bases unmatched to any gene: 9. The CDR3 covers 16 residues. Germline CDR1 is MNHEY and CDR2 is SMNVEV (reference sequence). The CDR3 nucleotides read TGTGCCAGCCATAGACAGGGGGCCGGGGTGAACACTGAAGCTTTCTTT. It codes for CASHRQGAGVNTEAFF.